This T cell receptor beta chain was recorded in a study of T cells in Graves' hyperthyroidism and ophthalmopathy. RNA transcripts were the template for amplifying TCR beta CDR3 regions. TCR CDR3 regions were first amplified by RT-PCR with HTBI primers. TCRdb processed the multiplex PCR reads anew with MiXCR; each CDR3 protein has one entry. The sample contains roughly 800,000 distinct CDR3 sequences, roughly 40% of which appear only once. Germline V gene lookup returns CDR1 MGHDK and CDR2 SYGVNS. CDR3 length: 17 amino acids. Unmatched junction bases numbered 11, after V lost 5 bases and J lost 1 base.

The genes are TRBV25-1 and TRBJ2-5, with 9 nucleotides matching TRBD1. Material for sequencing was blood. The source of this sequence is a man aged 18 to 35 with Graves' hyperthyroidism. Here the CDR3 reads CASSPGTGLGTQETQYF. The CDR3 DNA sequence: TGTGCCAGCAGTCCCGGGACAGGGTTGGGCACCCAAGAGACCCAGTACTTC.